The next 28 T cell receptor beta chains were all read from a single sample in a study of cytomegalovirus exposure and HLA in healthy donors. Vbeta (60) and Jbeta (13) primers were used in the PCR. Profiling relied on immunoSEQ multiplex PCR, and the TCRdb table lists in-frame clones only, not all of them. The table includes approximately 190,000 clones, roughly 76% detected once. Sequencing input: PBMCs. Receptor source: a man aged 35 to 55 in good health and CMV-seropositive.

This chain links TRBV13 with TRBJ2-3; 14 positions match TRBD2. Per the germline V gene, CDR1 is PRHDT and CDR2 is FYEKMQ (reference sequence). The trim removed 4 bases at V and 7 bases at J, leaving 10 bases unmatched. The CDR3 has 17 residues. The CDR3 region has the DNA TGTGCCAGCAGCTCCCGACTAGCGGGGGGGCCCGTGAATACGCAGTATTTT. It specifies CASSSRLAGGPVNTQYF.

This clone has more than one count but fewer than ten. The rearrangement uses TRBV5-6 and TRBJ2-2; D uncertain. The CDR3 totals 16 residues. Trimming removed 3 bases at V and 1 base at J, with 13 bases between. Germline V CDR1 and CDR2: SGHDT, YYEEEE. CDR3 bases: TGTGCCAGCAGCTCCCGTGGCAGGTGGAACACCGGGGAGCTGTTTTTT. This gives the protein CASSSRGRWNTGELFF.

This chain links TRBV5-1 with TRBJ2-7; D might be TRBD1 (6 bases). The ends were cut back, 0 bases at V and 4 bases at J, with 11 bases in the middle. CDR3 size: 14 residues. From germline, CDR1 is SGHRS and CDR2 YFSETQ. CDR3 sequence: CASSLEGGAYEQYF. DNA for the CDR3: TGCGCCAGCAGCTTGGAAGGGGGAGCGTACGAGCAGTACTTC. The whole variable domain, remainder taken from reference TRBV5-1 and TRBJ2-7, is KAGVTQTPRYLIKTRGQQVTLSCSPISGHRSVSWYQQTPGQGLQFLFEYFSETQRNKGNFPGRFSGRQFSNSRSEMNVSTLELGDSALYLCASSLEGGAYEQYFGPGTRLTVT.

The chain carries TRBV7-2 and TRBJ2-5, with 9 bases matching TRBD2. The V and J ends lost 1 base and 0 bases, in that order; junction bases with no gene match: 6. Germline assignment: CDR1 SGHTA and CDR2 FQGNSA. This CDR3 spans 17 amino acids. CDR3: CASSLVLRGGDQETQYF. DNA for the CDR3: TGTGCCAGCAGCTTAGTTTTGCGGGGGGGGGACCAAGAGACCCAGTACTTC.

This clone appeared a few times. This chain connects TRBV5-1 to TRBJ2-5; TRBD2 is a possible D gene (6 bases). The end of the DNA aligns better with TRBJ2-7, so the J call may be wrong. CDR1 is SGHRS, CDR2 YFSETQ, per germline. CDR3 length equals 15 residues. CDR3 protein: CASSSTTDYLYEQYF. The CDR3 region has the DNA TGCGCCAGCAGCTCGACGACGGACTACCTCTACGAGCAGTACTTC.

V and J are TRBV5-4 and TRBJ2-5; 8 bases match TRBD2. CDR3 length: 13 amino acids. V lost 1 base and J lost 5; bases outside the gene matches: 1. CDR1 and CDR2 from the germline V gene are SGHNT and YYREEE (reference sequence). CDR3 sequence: CASSLRGGETQYF. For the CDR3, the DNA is TGTGCCAGCAGCTTGCGGGGGGGGGAGACCCAGTACTTC.

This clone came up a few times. Written as DNA, the CDR3 is TGTGCTAGTGGTTTGCCTCAAGTAAGGGGGTACGAGCAGTACTTC. It yields the protein CASGLPQVRGYEQYF. This rearrangement joins TRBV12-5 to TRBJ2-7, with D possibly matching TRBD1 (6 bases). Trimming took 2 bases from V and 4 from J, leaving 15 bases between them. The CDR3 is 15 amino acids. Germline V gives CDR1 LGHNT, CDR2 FRNRAP.

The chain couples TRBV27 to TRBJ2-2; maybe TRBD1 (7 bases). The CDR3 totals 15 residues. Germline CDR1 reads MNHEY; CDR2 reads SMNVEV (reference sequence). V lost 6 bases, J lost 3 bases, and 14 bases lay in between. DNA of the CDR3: TGTGCCAGCAGGAGACAGGGAGGAGACACCGGGGAGCTGTTTTTT. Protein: CASRRQGGDTGELFF.

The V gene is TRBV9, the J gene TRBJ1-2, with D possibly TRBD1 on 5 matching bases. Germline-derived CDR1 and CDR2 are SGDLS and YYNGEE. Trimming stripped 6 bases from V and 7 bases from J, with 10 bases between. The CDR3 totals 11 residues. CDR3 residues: CASKDSAGYTF. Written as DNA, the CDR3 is TGTGCCAGCAAAGACAGTGCTGGCTACACCTTC.

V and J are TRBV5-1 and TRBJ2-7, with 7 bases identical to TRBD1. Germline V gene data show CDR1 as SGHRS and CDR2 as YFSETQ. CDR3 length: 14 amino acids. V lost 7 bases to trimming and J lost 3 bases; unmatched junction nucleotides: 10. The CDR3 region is CASCRDSVYYEQYF. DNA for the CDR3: TGCGCCAGCTGCCGGGACAGCGTATACTACGAGCAGTACTTC.

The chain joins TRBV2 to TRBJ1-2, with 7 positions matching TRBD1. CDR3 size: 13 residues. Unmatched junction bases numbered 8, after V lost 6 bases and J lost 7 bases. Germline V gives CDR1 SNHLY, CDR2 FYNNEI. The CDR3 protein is CASSTGVLAGYTF. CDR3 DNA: TGTGCCAGCAGCACAGGGGTTTTGGCTGGCTACACCTTC. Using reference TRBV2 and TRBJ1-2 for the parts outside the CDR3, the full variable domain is EPEVTQTPSHQVTQMGQEVILRCVPISNHLYFYWYRQILGQKVEFLVSFYNNEISEKSEIFDDQFSVERPDGSNFTLKIRSTKLEDSAMYFCASSTGVLAGYTFGSGTRLTVV.

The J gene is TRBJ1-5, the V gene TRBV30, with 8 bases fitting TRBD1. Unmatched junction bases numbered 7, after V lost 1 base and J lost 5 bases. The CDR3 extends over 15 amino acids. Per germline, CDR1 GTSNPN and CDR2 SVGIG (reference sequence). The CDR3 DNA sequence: TGTGCCTGGAGTGCCCGGGACAGGTTAGATCAGCCCCAGCATTTT. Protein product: CAWSARDRLDQPQHF.

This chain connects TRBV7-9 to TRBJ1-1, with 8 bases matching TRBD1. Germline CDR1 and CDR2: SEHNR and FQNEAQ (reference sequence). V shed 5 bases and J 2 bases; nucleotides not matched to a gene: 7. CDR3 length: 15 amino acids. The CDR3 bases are TGTGCCAGCAGCCCTCCGGACAGGGTAAACACTGAAGCTTTCTTT. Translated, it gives CASSPPDRVNTEAFF.

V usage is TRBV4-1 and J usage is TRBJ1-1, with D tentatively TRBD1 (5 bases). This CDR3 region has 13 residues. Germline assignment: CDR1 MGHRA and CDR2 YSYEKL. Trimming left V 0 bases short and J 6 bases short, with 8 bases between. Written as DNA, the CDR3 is TGCGCCAGCAGCCAAGACCCAGGGTCTGAAGCTTTCTTT. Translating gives CASSQDPGSEAFF.

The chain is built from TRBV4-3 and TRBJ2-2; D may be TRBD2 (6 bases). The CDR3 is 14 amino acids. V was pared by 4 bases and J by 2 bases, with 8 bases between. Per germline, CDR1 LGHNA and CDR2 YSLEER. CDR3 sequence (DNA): TGCGCCAGCAGCCGGGACTCAAACACCGGGGAGCTGTTTTTT. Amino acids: CASSRDSNTGELFF.

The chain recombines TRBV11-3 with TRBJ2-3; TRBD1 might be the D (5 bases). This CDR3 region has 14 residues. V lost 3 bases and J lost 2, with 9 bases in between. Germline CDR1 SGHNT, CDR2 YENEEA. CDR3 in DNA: TGTGCCAGCAGCTTCGGCAGGGTCACAGATACGCAGTATTTT. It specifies CASSFGRVTDTQYF.

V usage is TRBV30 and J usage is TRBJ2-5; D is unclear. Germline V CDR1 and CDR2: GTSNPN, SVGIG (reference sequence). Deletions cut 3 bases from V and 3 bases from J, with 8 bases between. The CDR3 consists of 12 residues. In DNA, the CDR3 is TGTGCCTGGAGCCGAAGAGAAGAGACCCAGTACTTC. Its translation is CAWSRREETQYF.

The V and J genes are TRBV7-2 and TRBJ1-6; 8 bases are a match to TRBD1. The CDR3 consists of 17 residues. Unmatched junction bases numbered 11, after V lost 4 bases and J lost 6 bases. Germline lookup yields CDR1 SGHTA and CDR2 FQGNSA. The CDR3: CASSSPPGQGPNSPLHF. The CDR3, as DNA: TGTGCCAGCAGCTCACCCCCAGGACAGGGCCCTAATTCACCCCTCCACTTT.

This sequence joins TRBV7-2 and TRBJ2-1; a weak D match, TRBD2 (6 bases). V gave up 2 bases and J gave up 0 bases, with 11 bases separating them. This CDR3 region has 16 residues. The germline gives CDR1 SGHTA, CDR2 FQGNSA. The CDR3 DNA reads TGTGCCAGCAGCTTAAAAGGAGGGAACTCCTACAATGAGCAGTTCTTC. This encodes CASSLKGGNSYNEQFF.

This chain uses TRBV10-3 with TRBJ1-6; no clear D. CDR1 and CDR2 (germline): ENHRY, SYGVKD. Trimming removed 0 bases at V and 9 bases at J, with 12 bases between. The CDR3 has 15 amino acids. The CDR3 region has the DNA TGTGCCATCAGTGAGTCGGTGGGAGGGTTTTCACCCCTCCACTTT. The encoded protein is CAISESVGGFSPLHF.

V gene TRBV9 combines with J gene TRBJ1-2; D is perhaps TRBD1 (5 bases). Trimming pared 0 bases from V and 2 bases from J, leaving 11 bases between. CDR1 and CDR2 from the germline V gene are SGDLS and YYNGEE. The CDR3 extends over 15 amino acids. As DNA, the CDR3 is TGTGCCAGCAGCGTAGAAGGGGAAAGGAACTATGGCTACACCTTC. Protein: CASSVEGERNYGYTF.

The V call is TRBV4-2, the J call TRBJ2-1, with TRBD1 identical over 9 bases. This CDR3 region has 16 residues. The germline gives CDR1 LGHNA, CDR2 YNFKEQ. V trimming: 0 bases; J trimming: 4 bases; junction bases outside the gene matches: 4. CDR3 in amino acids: CASSQERDRGYNEQFF. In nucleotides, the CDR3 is TGTGCCAGCAGCCAAGAACGAGACAGGGGGTACAATGAGCAGTTCTTC.

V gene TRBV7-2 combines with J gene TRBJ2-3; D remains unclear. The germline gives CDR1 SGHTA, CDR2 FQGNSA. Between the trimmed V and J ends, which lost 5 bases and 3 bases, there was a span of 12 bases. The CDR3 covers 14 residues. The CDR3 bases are TGTGCCAGCAGCCCATCCCGTAGAACAGATACGCAGTATTTT. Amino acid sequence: CASSPSRRTDTQYF.

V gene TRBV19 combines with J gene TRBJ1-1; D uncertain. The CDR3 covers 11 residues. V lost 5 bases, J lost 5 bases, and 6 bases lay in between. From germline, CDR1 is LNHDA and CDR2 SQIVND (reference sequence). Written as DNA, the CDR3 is TGTGCCAGTAGTCCGGGGACTGAAGCTTTCTTT. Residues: CASSPGTEAFF.

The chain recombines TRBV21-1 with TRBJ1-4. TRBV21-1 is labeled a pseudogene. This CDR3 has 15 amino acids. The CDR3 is CASSIEPSTNEKLFF. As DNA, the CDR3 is TGTGCCAGCAGCATCGAGCCTTCAACTAATGAAAAACTGTTTTTT.

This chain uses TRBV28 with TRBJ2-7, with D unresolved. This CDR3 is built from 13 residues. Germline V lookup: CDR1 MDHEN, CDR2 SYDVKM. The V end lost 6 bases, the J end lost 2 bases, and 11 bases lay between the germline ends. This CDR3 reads CASRGTETYEQYF. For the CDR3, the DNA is TGTGCCAGCAGAGGTACAGAGACCTACGAGCAGTACTTC.

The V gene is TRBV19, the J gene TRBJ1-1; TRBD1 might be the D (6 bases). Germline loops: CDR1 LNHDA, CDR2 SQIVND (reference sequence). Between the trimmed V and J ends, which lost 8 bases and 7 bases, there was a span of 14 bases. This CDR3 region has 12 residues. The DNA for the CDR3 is TGTGCCAGTCTTAAAGGGGGAAATGAAGCTTTCTTT. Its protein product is CASLKGGNEAFF.

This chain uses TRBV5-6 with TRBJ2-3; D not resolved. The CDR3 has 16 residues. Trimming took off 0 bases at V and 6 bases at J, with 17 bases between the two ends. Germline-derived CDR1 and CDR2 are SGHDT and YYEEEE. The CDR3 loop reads CASSLELEAPRDTQYF. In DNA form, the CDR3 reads TGTGCCAGCAGCTTGGAGCTCGAGGCTCCTCGGGATACGCAGTATTTT.